These T cell receptor beta chains were read from a single sample in a study of T cell responses to AZD1222 COVID-19 vaccine. Some clones are missing from TCRdb's copy, which holds only in-frame ones; the method was immunoSEQ multiplex PCR. The sample yields approximately 200,000 clones, approximately 90% seen once. The sequences come from peripheral blood, collected 28 days after the second AZD1222 dose. Receptors were obtained from an adult who received the AZD1222 COVID-19 vaccine. CDR3s include the opening cysteine and the closing phenylalanine or tryptophan. Each record gives: D gene, clone size, V gene, J gene, CDR3 length, CDR3 DNA, CDR3 protein. A D gene is named only where the DNA matches it firmly. Only some rows state a clone size, as once, few, many or a class for expanded clones.

>-|-|TRBV21-1|TRBJ2-2|18
TGTGCCAGCAGCAAAGCGGTCCCCCCCTCTGTACACACCGGGGAGCTGTTTTTT
CASSKAVPPSVHTGELFF
>-|once|TRBV15|TRBJ1-5|12
TGTGCCACCAGCGGGGGGAACCAGCCCCAGCATTTT
CATSGGNQPQHF
>-|-|TRBV28|TRBJ1-2|13
TGTGCCATCAGGACGGCACGGGACTATGGCTACACCTTC
CAIRTARDYGYTF
>-|once|TRBV3-1/TRBV3-2|TRBJ2-6|13
TGTGCCAGCAGCACAACGCCCCCCTCAGTCCTGACTTTC
CASSTTPPSVLTF
>TRBD2|-|TRBV9|TRBJ2-2|19
TGTGCCAGCAGCCCTTCCGGGACTAGCGGGAGGGGAAACACCGGGGAGCTGTTTTTT
CASSPSGTSGRGNTGELFF
>-|-|TRBV28|TRBJ1-1|16
TGTGCCAGCAGTTTAAGATGGCCTACGACCCGAGGTGAAGCTTTCTTT
CASSLRWPTTRGEAFF
>-|-|TRBV7-9|TRBJ1-1|16
TGTGCCAGCAGCCCCGGACCCGGGGACGGGAACACTGAAGCTTTCTTT
CASSPGPGDGNTEAFF
>-|once|TRBV6-5|TRBJ2-1|15
TGTGCCAGCAGCTCCGGGATTCACCTGCGGAATGAGCAGTTCTTC
CASSSGIHLRNEQFF
>-|-|TRBV24-1|TRBJ2-1|14
TGTGCCACCAGTGATCCAGGGAGCTACAATGAGCAGTTCTTC
CATSDPGSYNEQFF
>-|-|TRBV2|TRBJ1-2|13
TGTGCCAGCAGTGCGAACAGGGCGGATGGCTACACCTTC
CASSANRADGYTF
>-|-|TRBV9|TRBJ2-7|14
TGTGCCAGCATGCGAGCGGAAAAGGTTTACGAGCAGTACTTC
CASMRAEKVYEQYF
>-|-|TRBV7-2|TRBJ1-2|13
TGTGCCAGCAGCTTAGAGTCCAGCCTTGGCTACACCTTC
CASSLESSLGYTF
>-|-|TRBV6-5|TRBJ2-1|15
TGTGCCAGCACGCCGTCGGGGAGCTCCTACAATGAGCAGTTCTTC
CASTPSGSSYNEQFF
>TRBD1|-|TRBV18|TRBJ2-2|17
TGTGCCAGCTCACTTGGACAGGGGATCGTAGGGACCGGGGAGCTGTTTTTT
CASSLGQGIVGTGELFF
>-|-|TRBV7-8|TRBJ1-1|17
TGTGCCAGCAGCTCCCGTCGGTTTGGGCGTACAAACACTGAAGCTTTCTTT
CASSSRRFGRTNTEAFF
>TRBD1|-|TRBV18|TRBJ1-1|16
TGTGCCAGCTCACCGAGACAGGGTCCGGGGAACACTGAAGCTTTCTTT
CASSPRQGPGNTEAFF
>TRBD1|-|TRBV19|TRBJ1-5|16
TGTGCCAGTAGACCTGAGGGGGCGGTCAGCAATCAGCCCCAGCATTTT
CASRPEGAVSNQPQHF
>TRBD2|-|TRBV14|TRBJ2-7|14
TGTGCCAGCAGCCAAGCGGTAGCGGGAGTCGAGCAGTACTTC
CASSQAVAGVEQYF
>-|-|TRBV4-3|TRBJ2-2|15
TGCGCCAGCAGCCACGGGCAGGGTGACACCGGGGAGCTGTTTTTT
CASSHGQGDTGELFF
>-|-|TRBV5-4|TRBJ2-2|14
TGTGCCAGCAGTCGACAGGAAAATACCGGGGAGCTGTTTTTT
CASSRQENTGELFF
>TRBD2|-|TRBV7-7|TRBJ2-1|16
TGTGCTAGCAGCTTAGGGACTAGCGACTTATACAATGAGCAGTTCTTC
CASSLGTSDLYNEQFF
>-|-|TRBV27|TRBJ1-6|15
TGTGCCAGCAGGCCCCGTAGCTCCTATAATTCACCCCTCCACTTT
CASRPRSSYNSPLHF
>-|-|TRBV3-1/TRBV3-2|TRBJ1-3|16
TGTGCCAGCAGCCAAGCCTGGGAGTCTCCTGGAAACACCATATATTTT
CASSQAWESPGNTIYF
>TRBD1|-|TRBV2|TRBJ1-5|16
TGTGCCAGCAGCGGCGAGGACAGGTTATCTCATCAGCCCCAGCATTTT
CASSGEDRLSHQPQHF
>-|-|TRBV7-8|TRBJ1-5|13
TGTGCCAGCAGCTGGGACAGCAATCAGCCCCAGCATTTT
CASSWDSNQPQHF
>TRBD1|-|TRBV2|TRBJ1-5|16
TGTGCCAGCAGCGCCAGGACAGGGAATGGCAATCAGCCCCAGCATTTT
CASSARTGNGNQPQHF
>-|-|TRBV5-1|TRBJ1-4|14
TGCGCCAGCAGCTTGTTAACAGGCGGTGAAAAACTGTTTTTT
CASSLLTGGEKLFF
>TRBD1|-|TRBV30|TRBJ1-1|13
TGTGCCTGGAGTCAGGGGGGCAACACTGAAGCTTTCTTT
CAWSQGGNTEAFF
>TRBD1|-|TRBV5-4|TRBJ2-5|15
TGTGCCAGCAACTTACAGGGGGCAGGCGGAGAGACCCAGTACTTC
CASNLQGAGGETQYF
>-|-|TRBV6-6|TRBJ2-7|13
TGTGCCAGCACCCCCACAGGAACCTACGAGCAGTACTTC
CASTPTGTYEQYF
>-|-|TRBV28|TRBJ1-5|12
TGTGCCAGCACGCAGGATTTTCAGCCCCAGCATTTT
CASTQDFQPQHF
>TRBD1|-|TRBV28|TRBJ1-2|15
TGTGCCAGCAGTGATCGACAGGGTGCGAACTATGGCTACACCTTC
CASSDRQGANYGYTF
>TRBD2|-|TRBV3-1/TRBV3-2|TRBJ2-1|12
TGTGCCAGCAGGGGGCTAGCGGGGGAGCAGTTCTTC
CASRGLAGEQFF
>-|-|TRBV5-5|TRBJ1-1|11
TGTGCCAGCAGTTCGGGACGGGAAGCTTTCTTT
CASSSGREAFF
>-|-|TRBV28|TRBJ2-7|15
TGTGCCAGCAGTTTTGGCTTTGGGGTCCCAGACGAGCAGTACTTC
CASSFGFGVPDEQYF
>-|once|TRBV7-8|TRBJ1-5|14
TGTGCCAGCAGCTCGGGAGCTACAAATCAGCCCCAGCATTTT
CASSSGATNQPQHF
>-|-|TRBV19|TRBJ1-5|12
TGTGCCAGTCCTAAGGCGGGGCAGCCCCAGCATTTT
CASPKAGQPQHF
>TRBD1|-|TRBV4-1|TRBJ1-2|14
TGCGCCAGCAGCACAGGGGGGCCTAACTATGGCTACACCTTC
CASSTGGPNYGYTF
>TRBD2|-|TRBV7-9|TRBJ2-7|15
TGTGCCAGCAGCCGGGGGGTAGCGGGAGTCCACGAGCAGTACTTC
CASSRGVAGVHEQYF
>TRBD1|-|TRBV14|TRBJ1-2|16
TGTGCCAGCAGCCAAGATTTGACAGGGGGTTTTGGTGGCTACACCTTC
CASSQDLTGGFGGYTF
>-|-|TRBV24-1|TRBJ1-1|13
TGTGCCACCAGGGACAGCATGAACACTGAAGCTTTCTTT
CATRDSMNTEAFF
>-|-|TRBV7-5|TRBJ1-2|15
TGTGCCAGAAGCTTAGCGCTTAAGGGCCGGGGTGGCTACACCTTC
CARSLALKGRGGYTF
>TRBD1|-|TRBV7-2|TRBJ1-2|16
TGTGCCAGCAGCCCGTGGACAGGGGGCTCCTCTTATGGCTACACCTTC
CASSPWTGGSSYGYTF
>TRBD1|-|TRBV27|TRBJ2-7|16
TGTGCCAGCAGTACCCGGACAGGGGGAAGCTCCTACGAGCAGTACTTC
CASSTRTGGSSYEQYF
>-|-|TRBV11-2|TRBJ2-1|11
TGTGCCAGCAGCCCGTGGAAGGTGCAGTTCTTC
CASSPWKVQFF
>TRBD1|once|TRBV24-1|TRBJ2-3|15
TGTGCCACCGGACCACACAGGGGAAGCACAGATACGCAGTATTTT
CATGPHRGSTDTQYF
>-|-|TRBV12-3/TRBV12-4|TRBJ2-7|13
TGTGCCAGCAGTTTCGGGAGTACCTACGAGCAGTACTTC
CASSFGSTYEQYF
>TRBD1|-|TRBV28|TRBJ1-3|16
TGTGCCAGCAGTTTATTTGGGACAGGTATTGAAAACACCATATATTTT
CASSLFGTGIENTIYF
>TRBD1|-|TRBV6-5|TRBJ1-2|14
TGTGCCAGCAGGAAACAGGGGGTTGACTATGGCTACACCTTC
CASRKQGVDYGYTF
>-|-|TRBV9|TRBJ1-1|12
TGTGCCAGCAGCCCCCTAGAAAGTGAAGCTTTCTTT
CASSPLESEAFF
>-|-|TRBV7-7|TRBJ2-2|14
TGTGCTAGCAGCTTAGCTCTGGGGACCGGGGAGCTGTTTTTT
CASSLALGTGELFF
>-|-|TRBV15|TRBJ2-7|14
TGTGCCACCAGCAGAGGAGACAGGAACTACGAGCAGTACTTC
CATSRGDRNYEQYF
>-|-|TRBV6-5|TRBJ1-5|13
TGTGCCAGCAGCCCGACAGGTTATCAGCCCCAGCATTTT
CASSPTGYQPQHF
>-|-|TRBV21-1|TRBJ2-7|14
TGTGCCAGCAGCAAAGACCCCGGGTCCTACGAGCAGTACTTC
CASSKDPGSYEQYF
>TRBD2|-|TRBV4-1|TRBJ2-1|15
TGCGCCAGCACCATGACTAGCGGTGTAGGGGATGAGCAGTTCTTC
CASTMTSGVGDEQFF
>-|once|TRBV19|TRBJ1-2|16
TGTGCCAGTAGTATAGCGGCCGGGGGGCGCGCCTATGGCTACACCTTC
CASSIAAGGRAYGYTF